The 30 T cell receptor beta chains below were found in one sample sequenced in a study of blood T cell repertoires in COVID-19. Assay used: immunoSEQ multiplex PCR; TCRdb lists only in-frame clones, some missing. The sample has 200,000 to 250,000 clones, nearly 90% seen once; the top ten hold approximately 15%. Sequencing was done on a sample of PBMCs or T cells enriched from blood (not recorded which). The receptors derive from a man aged 25 to 40 who had been exposed to COVID-19.

This chain links TRBV7-9 with TRBJ2-1; D may be TRBD1 (6 bases). Trimming stripped 5 bases from V and 1 base from J, with 15 bases between. CDR1 is SEHNR, CDR2 FQNEAQ, per germline (reference sequence). The CDR3 has 16 amino acids. The CDR3 nucleotides are TGTGCCAGCAGCGGACACAGGGATTCATCCTACAATGAGCAGTTCTTC. Its translation is CASSGHRDSSYNEQFF.

The genes are TRBV11-1 and TRBJ2-3; 8 positions agree with TRBD2. The CDR3 is made up of 16 amino acids. In germline, CDR1 is SGHAT, CDR2 FQDESV (reference sequence). The V and J ends lost 5 bases and 4 bases, in that order; junction bases with no gene match: 11. CDR3 loop: CASSLRAGGPADTQYF. CDR3 nucleotide sequence: TGTGCCAGCAGCCTGCGGGCGGGGGGCCCCGCAGATACGCAGTATTTT.

This chain connects TRBV6-2 or TRBV6-3 to TRBJ2-2, with D possibly being TRBD1 (6 bases). The CDR3 extends over 13 amino acids. The ends were cut back, 5 bases at V and 6 bases at J, with 10 bases in the middle. Germline CDR1 reads MNHEY; CDR2 reads SVGEGT. The CDR3 bases are TGTGCCAGCAGTACTCAGGGGTCCGGGGAGCTGTTTTTT. This codes for CASSTQGSGELFF.

J is TRBJ1-2 and V is TRBV10-1; no clear D. This CDR3 is 14 amino acids long. Germline V CDR1 and CDR2: WNHNN, SYGVQD (reference sequence). Trimming stripped 2 bases from V and 8 bases from J, with 15 bases between. The CDR3 loop reads CASSEGPPGGGYTF. In DNA, the CDR3 is TGCGCCAGCAGTGAGGGACCACCCGGAGGGGGCTACACCTTC.

The chain recombines TRBV5-6 with TRBJ2-6; maybe TRBD2 (5 bases). The CDR3 runs to 15 residues. Trimming removed 0 bases at V and 4 bases at J, with 8 bases between. Germline assignment: CDR1 SGHDT and CDR2 YYEEEE. For the CDR3, the DNA is TGTGCCAGCAGCTTGGCGGGGTCAGGGGCCAACGTCCTGACTTTC. It yields the protein CASSLAGSGANVLTF. Together with reference TRBV5-6 and TRBJ2-6, the CDR3 gives the full variable domain: DAGVTQSPTHLIKTRGQQVTLRCSPKSGHDTVSWYQQALGQGPQFIFQYYEEEERQRGNFPDRFSGHQFPNYSSELNVNALLLGDSALYLCASSLAGSGANVLTFGAGSRLTVL.

The chain combines TRBV2 with TRBJ1-5; D not resolved. CDR3 size: 13 residues. The germline V and J ends were trimmed by 0 bases and 6 bases, with 6 bases remaining between them. CDR1 is SNHLY, CDR2 FYNNEI, per germline. The CDR3 sequence is CASSEARAQPQHF. In nucleotides, the CDR3 is TGTGCCAGCAGTGAAGCGAGGGCTCAGCCCCAGCATTTT.

The chain joins TRBV6-5 to TRBJ1-1; no firm D call. The CDR3 consists of 13 residues. Germline CDR1 reads MNHEY; CDR2 reads SVGAGI. The germline V and J ends were trimmed by 2 bases and 2 bases, with 6 bases remaining between them. The CDR3: CASSYQSNTEAFF. In DNA, the CDR3 is TGTGCCAGCAGTTACCAGTCAAACACTGAAGCTTTCTTT.

Here the CDR3 DNA reads TGTGCCAGCAGCTCCTTAGCGGGGGCTCCCACCGAGCAGTACTTC. Translation gives CASSSLAGAPTEQYF. V and J are TRBV7-2 and TRBJ2-7; 9 bases line up with TRBD2. This CDR3 region has 15 residues. With V trimmed by 4 bases and J by 6 bases, 10 bases remained unmatched. Germline CDR1 SGHTA, CDR2 FQGNSA.

V and J are TRBV5-1 and TRBJ1-4; 8 bases agree with TRBD1. This CDR3 has 14 residues. Losses at the gene ends were 2 bases for V and 5 bases for J; bases not matched to a gene: 2. CDR1 and CDR2 from the germline V gene are SGHRS and YFSETQ. The CDR3 sequence: CASSLRTGNEKLFF. In DNA form, the CDR3 reads TGCGCCAGCAGCTTAAGGACAGGGAATGAAAAACTGTTTTTT.

The gene calls are TRBV2 and TRBJ2-3; 11 bases agree with TRBD2. Germline values: CDR1 SNHLY, CDR2 FYNNEI. Trimming cost V 6 bases and J 2 bases; bases outside gene matches: 7. The CDR3 totals 16 residues. The CDR3 reads CASRIGTSGHTDTQYF. In DNA form, the CDR3 reads TGTGCCAGCAGGATAGGGACTAGCGGTCACACAGATACGCAGTATTTT.

V is TRBV6-5 and J is TRBJ1-3, with D possibly being TRBD1 (5 bases). CDR1 MNHEY and CDR2 SVGAGI come from the germline V gene. The V end lost 9 bases, the J end lost 0 bases, and 9 bases lay between the germline ends. The CDR3 is 13 amino acids. The CDR3 region has the DNA TGTGCCAGAAGGGGTCCCTCTGGAAACACCATATATTTT. The encoded protein is CARRGPSGNTIYF.

This chain joins TRBV7-6 and TRBJ2-1, with TRBD1 as a possible D gene (6 bases). Germline CDR1 is SGHVS and CDR2 is FNYEAQ. V shed 10 bases and J shed 5 bases, with 15 bases lying between them. This CDR3 has 13 residues. The CDR3 reads CATQQGRNNEQFF. DNA for the CDR3: TGTGCCACACAACAGGGTCGGAACAATGAGCAGTTCTTC.

CDR3 amino acids: CASSLQGAATNEKLFF. For the CDR3, the DNA is TGCGCCAGCAGCTTGCAGGGGGCCGCAACTAATGAAAAACTGTTTTTT. This rearrangement joins TRBV5-1 to TRBJ1-4; 8 bases are a match to TRBD1. Losses at the gene ends were 1 base for V and 0 bases for J; bases not matched to a gene: 2. CDR3 length equals 16 residues. CDR1 and CDR2 from the germline V gene are SGHRS and YFSETQ.

The chain combines TRBV2 with TRBJ2-2; 11 bases map to TRBD1. This CDR3 region has 15 residues. The germline V gene has CDR1 SNHLY and CDR2 FYNNEI. The V segment lost 4 bases and the J segment 5 bases; nucleotides outside the gene matches: 3. This CDR3 reads CASSAGTGGTGELFF. In nucleotides, the CDR3 is TGTGCCAGCAGTGCCGGGACAGGGGGGACCGGGGAGCTGTTTTTT.

The chain uses TRBV19 and TRBJ1-2, with TRBD1 matching over 9 bases. Germline CDR1 and CDR2: LNHDA and SQIVND (reference sequence). CDR3 length equals 15 residues. After removal of 5 bases from V and 6 bases from J, the junction contained 10 bases not matched to a gene. The CDR3 sequence: CASSRGQGGEDGYTF. The DNA for the CDR3 is TGTGCCAGTAGTCGGGGACAGGGTGGTGAGGATGGCTACACCTTC. Full variable domain (rest looked up from reference TRBV19 and TRBJ1-2): DGGITQSPKYLFRKEGQNVTLSCEQNLNHDAMYWYRQDPGQGLRLIYYSQIVNDFQKGDIAEGYSVSREKKESFPLTVTSAQKNPTAFYLCASSRGQGGEDGYTFGSGTRLTVV.

The chain couples TRBV7-3 to TRBJ2-3; maybe TRBD1 (5 bases). Germline V lookup: CDR1 SGHTA, CDR2 FQGTGA. Trimming shortened V by 0 bases and J by 3 bases, and 16 bases separated the two germline ends. The CDR3 totals 17 residues. This CDR3 is CASSLTPTGHRTDTQYF. For the CDR3, the DNA is TGTGCCAGCAGCTTAACCCCCACAGGCCACCGGACAGATACGCAGTATTTT.

This chain connects TRBV9 to TRBJ2-7, with D perhaps matching TRBD1 (5 bases). The ends were cut back, 4 bases at V and 6 bases at J, with 23 bases in the middle. CDR3 length equals 16 residues. Looked up from germline, CDR1 is SGDLS and CDR2 is YYNGEE. For the CDR3, the DNA is TGTGCCAGCAGCCCATCGTTGTATGGGGAAGGGGTCGAGCAGTACTTC. As protein: CASSPSLYGEGVEQYF.

V usage is TRBV10-3 and J usage is TRBJ1-2; tentatively, D is TRBD1 (6 bases). The CDR3 totals 13 residues. Germline CDR1 is ENHRY and CDR2 is SYGVKD. The V end lost 2 bases, the J end lost 4 bases, and 8 bases lay between the germline ends. In DNA, the CDR3 is TGTGCCATCAGTGAGCAGGGGTCCTATGGCTACACCTTC. Protein product: CAISEQGSYGYTF.

As for this clone: At the DNA level, this CDR3 is encoded by other sequences in the same sample as well. The rearrangement links TRBV7-9 to TRBJ2-1, with a tentative D call TRBD2 (5 bases). V dropped 1 base and J dropped 4 bases, with 5 bases sitting between them. The CDR3 contains 13 residues. Germline values: CDR1 SEHNR, CDR2 FQNEAQ (reference sequence). As DNA, the CDR3 is TGTGCCAGCAGCTTAGGGGAGTACAATGAGCAGTTCTTC. It encodes CASSLGEYNEQFF.

Only one count was recorded for this clone. The genes are TRBV7-8 and TRBJ2-4; TRBD2 agrees at 9 bases. From germline, CDR1 is SGHVS and CDR2 FQNEAQ. V lost 8 bases and J lost 7; bases outside the gene matches: 12. CDR3 length: 15 residues. The CDR3 sequence: CASQSRGAGGNIQYF. CDR3 DNA: TGTGCCAGCCAAAGCAGGGGCGCGGGGGGGAACATTCAGTACTTC.

This rearrangement joins TRBV7-9 to TRBJ1-1; no clear D. Germline loops: CDR1 SEHNR, CDR2 FQNEAQ (reference sequence). V was shortened by 1 base and J by 1 base, with 10 bases between the two germline ends. The CDR3 covers 15 residues. Here the CDR3 DNA reads TGTGCCAGCAGCTTAGAAGCCCGCTGGAACACTGAAGCTTTCTTT. It yields the protein CASSLEARWNTEAFF.

The chain links TRBV5-1 to TRBJ1-1; D remains unclear. Germline-derived CDR1 and CDR2 are SGHRS and YFSETQ. The CDR3 is 14 residues long. V was trimmed by 3 bases and J by 6 bases, leaving 15 bases between them. DNA of the CDR3: TGCGCCAGCAGCTCTAGTATCGCTCGCGCTGAAGCTTTCTTT. Translated: CASSSSIARAEAFF.

The chain uses TRBV2 and TRBJ2-7; TRBD2 matches 13 bases. CDR3 length: 15 amino acids. Germline V CDR1 and CDR2: SNHLY, FYNNEI. The trim removed 6 bases at V and 6 bases at J, leaving 8 bases unmatched. CDR3 loop: CASRGTSGDPGEQYF. Here the CDR3 DNA reads TGTGCCAGCAGGGGGACTAGCGGGGATCCGGGCGAGCAGTACTTC. Full variable domain (outside the CDR3, taken from reference TRBV2 and TRBJ2-7): EPEVTQTPSHQVTQMGQEVILRCVPISNHLYFYWYRQILGQKVEFLVSFYNNEISEKSEIFDDQFSVERPDGSNFTLKIRSTKLEDSAMYFCASRGTSGDPGEQYFGPGTRLTVT.

The chain links TRBV11-2 to TRBJ2-3; 12 bases align to TRBD2. The length of the CDR3 is 16 residues. The ends lost 2 bases at V and 2 bases at J; junction bases unmatched: 2. Germline V lookup: CDR1 SGHAT, CDR2 FQNNGV. CDR3 residues: CASSLRLAGDTDTQYF. DNA for the CDR3: TGTGCCAGCAGCTTAAGACTAGCGGGGGACACAGATACGCAGTATTTT.

This chain uses TRBV6-2 or TRBV6-3 with TRBJ2-7; TRBD1 agrees at 10 bases. Germline CDR1 and CDR2: MNHEY and SVGEGT. The ends lost 5 bases at V and 3 bases at J; junction bases unmatched: 7. The CDR3 spans 15 residues. CDR3 bases: TGTGCCAGCAGTCAACCTCGGACAGGGGGCTACGAGCAGTACTTC. Translated, it gives CASSQPRTGGYEQYF.

V usage is TRBV6-5 and J usage is TRBJ1-5, with TRBD1 matching 8 bases. In germline, CDR1 is MNHEY, CDR2 SVGAGI. Trimming removed 8 bases from V and 5 bases from J; junction bases left unmatched: 5. The CDR3 is made up of 13 amino acids. The CDR3 bases are TGTGCCAGCGGGGAGACAGGGGATCAGCCCCAGCATTTT. Amino acids: CASGETGDQPQHF.

The chain couples TRBV19 to TRBJ1-6; the D is unclear. V lost 6 bases and J lost 6, with 12 bases in between. The germline V gene encodes CDR1 LNHDA and CDR2 SQIVND (reference sequence). The CDR3 spans 14 residues. CDR3 residues: CASSPVSSNSPLHF. The CDR3 nucleotides read TGTGCCAGTAGCCCGGTCTCTTCTAATTCACCCCTCCACTTT.

The CDR3: CASSKSLGEAYEQYF. The DNA for the CDR3 is TGTGCCAGCAGCAAATCCCTGGGGGAGGCCTACGAGCAGTACTTC. V is TRBV21-1 and J is TRBJ2-7; the D segment call TRBD2 is taken from the table without a DNA check. TRBV21-1 is reported as a pseudogene. The CDR3 length is 15 residues.

DNA for the CDR3: TGTGCCAGCAGCTCTCCATACGCGGGGGATACGCAGTATTTT. Protein: CASSSPYAGDTQYF. The chain links TRBV6-2 or TRBV6-3 to TRBJ2-3, with D possibly being TRBD2 (6 bases). The CDR3 length is 14 residues. Between the trimmed V and J ends, which lost 6 bases and 6 bases, there was a span of 16 bases. Per the germline V gene, CDR1 is MNHEY and CDR2 is SVGEGT.

The chain joins TRBV5-4 to TRBJ2-3; 7 bases line up with TRBD1. The length of the CDR3 is 17 residues. Per the germline V gene, CDR1 is SGHNT and CDR2 is YYREEE (reference sequence). With V trimmed by 4 bases and J by 6 bases, 17 bases remained unmatched. This CDR3 is CASSHPKGDRASDTQYF. CDR3 sequence (DNA): TGTGCCAGCAGCCACCCGAAAGGAGACAGGGCGTCGGATACGCAGTATTTT.